The T cell receptor beta chain described here comes from a study of CD8+ T cells in alopecia areata. About the research overall: Tofacitinib ran 6 to 18 months, followed by 6 months off drug. Study conclusions and caveats: There was only one nonresponder, so it was unclear how baseline CD8+ expansion relates to response. Amid tofacitinib therapy, many expanded lesional clones stayed present in scalp and blood. Clonality in the scalp and expanded CD8+ clones ranked among the top 100 were significantly decreased by tofacitinib.

Comment on this clone: What it binds is unknown.

Treatment of the sample: oral pan-JAK inhibitor, 5-10 mg twice daily. The authors extracted RNA and reverse transcribed it into cDNA as the sequencing template. Produced via immunoSEQ multiplex PCR; TCRdb's table is partial and in-frame only. The data contain about 220,000 clones, about 50% of them seen just once; the ten biggest clones take up around 1.4%. Trimming removed 8 bases from V and 4 bases from J; junction bases left unmatched: 8. The CDR3 is 15 residues long. Germline CDR1 LGHNA, CDR2 YSLEER. The source material was CD4+ T cells sorted from blood, sampled at week 4, from a patient treated with tofacitinib. This sequence joins TRBV4-3 and TRBJ2-3, with 11 bases aligning to TRBD1. The receptor's source is a human donor with alopecia areata. The CDR3 nucleotides read TGCGCCAGCGCGCGGACAGGGGGCCCCTCAGATACGCAGTATTTT. Protein: CASARTGGPSDTQYF.